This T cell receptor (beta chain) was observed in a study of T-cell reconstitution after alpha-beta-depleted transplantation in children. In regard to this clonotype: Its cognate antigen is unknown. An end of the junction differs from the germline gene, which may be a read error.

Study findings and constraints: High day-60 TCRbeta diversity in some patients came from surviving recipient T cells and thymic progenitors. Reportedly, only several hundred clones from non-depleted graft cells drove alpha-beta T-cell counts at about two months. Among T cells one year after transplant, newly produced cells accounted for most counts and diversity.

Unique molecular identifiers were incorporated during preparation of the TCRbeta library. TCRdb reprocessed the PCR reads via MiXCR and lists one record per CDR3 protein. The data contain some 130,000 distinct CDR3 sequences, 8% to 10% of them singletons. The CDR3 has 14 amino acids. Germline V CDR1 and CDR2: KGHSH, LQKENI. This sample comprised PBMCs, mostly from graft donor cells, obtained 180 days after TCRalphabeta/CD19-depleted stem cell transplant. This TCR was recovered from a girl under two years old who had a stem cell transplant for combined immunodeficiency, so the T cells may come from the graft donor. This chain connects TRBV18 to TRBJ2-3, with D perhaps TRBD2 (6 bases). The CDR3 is CASSPPGGWDKQYF. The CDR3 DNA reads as TGTGCCAGCTCACCACCGGGAGGATGGGATAAGCAGTATTTT.